Each of the 28 T cell receptor beta chains below was sequenced from the same sample in a study of yellow fever vaccine responses in identical twins. One entry per CDR3 protein results from TCRdb running MiXCR on the RT-PCR reads. The sample has under 4,000 distinct CDR3 sequences; about 80% are singletons. The specimen was T cells from blood (PBMCs), unsorted or a sorted subset (not recorded which), collected before or after yellow fever vaccination (not recorded which). The receptors were gathered from a woman younger than 30 who received the yellow fever vaccine.

This clonotype showed up just a few times. The rearrangement links TRBV27 to TRBJ2-7; maybe TRBD1 (5 bases). CDR3 length: 14 residues. The germline CDR1 and CDR2 sequences are MNHEY and SMNVEV (reference sequence). Trimming stripped 4 bases from V and 0 bases from J, with 10 bases between. Here the CDR3 DNA reads TGTGCCAGCAGTTCCCAGGGCCTCTCCTACGAGCAGTACTTC. Its translation: CASSSQGLSYEQYF.

This clonotype was picked up one time. This chain connects TRBV29-1 to TRBJ2-6, with 7 positions matching TRBD1. The CDR3 consists of 16 residues. Germline assignment: CDR1 SQVTM and CDR2 ANQGSEA. Trimming at V came to 5 bases and at J to 0 bases, leaving 7 bases not matched to a gene. CDR3 sequence: CSVSDRDSSGANVLTF. The CDR3 DNA follows: TGCAGCGTTAGTGACAGGGATAGCTCTGGGGCCAACGTCCTGACTTTC.

The rearrangement links TRBV27 to TRBJ2-1; D possibly matches TRBD1 or TRBD2 (6 bases each). The germline V gene has CDR1 MNHEY and CDR2 SMNVEV (reference sequence). Between the trimmed V and J ends, which lost 5 bases and 5 bases, there was a span of 19 bases. The CDR3 runs to 16 residues. The CDR3 spells CASSGGPWDSHNEQFF. CDR3 nucleotide sequence: TGTGCCAGCAGTGGGGGCCCCTGGGACTCTCACAATGAGCAGTTCTTC.

This clonotype was detected only once. The CDR3 DNA reads as TGTGCCAGCAGCTGGAGCTACGAGCAGTACTTC. Translated: CASSWSYEQYF. This chain joins TRBV11-1 and TRBJ2-7, with D hard to call. This CDR3 spans 11 amino acids. Looked up from germline, CDR1 is SGHAT and CDR2 is FQDESV (reference sequence). Trimming pared 4 bases from V and 3 bases from J, leaving 4 bases between.

Here the CDR3 reads CATSEREGDTQYF. The CDR3 DNA reads TGTGCCACCTCTGAGCGGGAGGGGGATACGCAGTATTTT. This chain uses TRBV15 with TRBJ2-3; 10 bases line up with TRBD2. Unmatched junction bases numbered 5, after V lost 8 bases and J lost 6 bases. The germline gives CDR1 LNHNV, CDR2 YYDKDF (reference sequence). CDR3 length: 13 residues. The full variable domain, its missing parts supplied by reference TRBV15 and TRBJ2-3, is DAMVIQNPRYQVTQFGKPVTLSCSQTLNHNVMYWYQQKSSQAPKLLFHYYDKDFNNEADTPDNFQSRRPNTSFCFLDIRSPGLGDTAMYLCATSEREGDTQYFGPGTRLTVL.

This clonotype was counted once. This chain uses TRBV4-3 with TRBJ2-7; D is ambiguous. Per the germline V gene, CDR1 is LGHNA and CDR2 is YSLEER. The V end was cut by 0 bases, the J end by 5 bases, with 8 bases between. The CDR3 is made up of 13 amino acids. CDR3 in DNA: TGCGCCAGCAGCCAAGATGAAATCAACGAGCAGTACTTC. Residues: CASSQDEINEQYF.

The CDR3 loop is CSANILGGYTF. The CDR3 coding sequence is TGCAGCGCTAACATCCTAGGGGGCTACACCTTC. The V gene is TRBV29-1, the J gene TRBJ1-2, with D hard to call. The CDR3 length is 11 residues. Germline V CDR1 and CDR2: SQVTM, ANQGSEA. Trimming shortened V by 7 bases and J by 8 bases, and 14 bases separated the two germline ends.

The count of this clonotype is one. This sequence joins TRBV20-1 and TRBJ1-1; D not certain. Germline V gene lookup returns CDR1 DFQATT and CDR2 SNEGSKA (reference sequence). V was pared by 5 bases and J by 7 bases, with 14 bases between. The length of the CDR3 is 12 residues. CDR3 protein: CSAGGSGIEAFF. CDR3 bases: TGCAGTGCTGGCGGGAGTGGAATTGAAGCTTTCTTT.

The chain has TRBV2 and TRBJ2-5, with 8 positions matching TRBD1. The germline CDR1 and CDR2 sequences are SNHLY and FYNNEI. The CDR3 sequence is 16 residues long. After removal of 5 bases from V and 2 bases from J, the junction contained 10 bases not matched to a gene. The CDR3 nucleotides read TGTGCCAGCAGTCGAACTCGGGACAGGACGCAAGAGACCCAGTACTTC. As protein: CASSRTRDRTQETQYF.

The chain employs TRBV4-2 and TRBJ2-7, with D hard to call. Germline V gene data show CDR1 as LGHNA and CDR2 as YNFKEQ. The CDR3 has 14 amino acids. The ends were cut back, 0 bases at V and 4 bases at J, with 10 bases in the middle. The CDR3: CASSQDFDLYEQYF. The CDR3 DNA is TGTGCCAGCAGCCAAGACTTTGATCTTTACGAGCAGTACTTC.

Concerning this clonotype: Relative to the germline gene, one junction end is altered; a read error may explain this. The rearrangement uses TRBV11-1 and TRBJ2-3, with TRBD2 as a possible D gene (6 bases). This CDR3 has 17 residues. CDR1 is SGHAT and CDR2 is FQDESV in the germline V gene (reference sequence). CDR3: CASSLLLGGTPTVTQYF. The DNA of the CDR3 is TGTGCCAGCAGCTTATTACTTGGCGGGACCCCCACAGTTACGCAGTATTTT.

The J gene is TRBJ2-1, the V gene TRBV7-3; D unresolved. V shed 0 bases and J shed 7 bases, with 4 bases lying between them. The germline V gene encodes CDR1 SGHTA and CDR2 FQGTGA. This CDR3 spans 12 amino acids. DNA for the CDR3: TGTGCCAGCAGCTTAACCAGTAATGAGCAGTTCTTC. Protein product: CASSLTSNEQFF.

This clonotype appeared once. The chain links TRBV6-1 to TRBJ1-5; tentatively, D is TRBD1 (6 bases). The CDR3 is 14 amino acids. Germline lookup yields CDR1 MNHNS and CDR2 SASEGT. V shed 6 bases and J shed 3 bases, with 12 bases lying between them. CDR3 amino acids: CASRSQGTNQPQHF. CDR3 nucleotides: TGTGCCAGCAGGTCACAGGGAACCAATCAGCCCCAGCATTTT.

This chain uses TRBV7-3 with TRBJ2-1, with 8 nucleotides matching TRBD2. The CDR3 spans 15 residues. Per germline, CDR1 SGHTA and CDR2 FQGTGA. Trimming removed 1 base from V and 8 bases from J; junction bases left unmatched: 7. CDR3 residues: CASSLMGTGGDEQFF. The CDR3 DNA sequence: TGTGCCAGCAGCTTAATGGGGACGGGGGGGGATGAGCAGTTCTTC.

CDR3 sequence: CASSQDNRGYGYTF. CDR3 nucleotides: TGCGCCAGCAGCCAAGATAACAGGGGCTATGGCTACACCTTC. The rearrangement uses TRBV4-1 and TRBJ1-2, with 7 bases that match TRBD1. Germline V gives CDR1 MGHRA, CDR2 YSYEKL. Losses at the gene ends were 0 bases for V and 4 bases for J; bases not matched to a gene: 2. The CDR3 extends over 14 amino acids.

The chain combines TRBV11-1 with TRBJ2-1; possible D gene TRBD1, 5 bases. Germline-derived CDR1 and CDR2 are SGHAT and FQDESV (reference sequence). This CDR3 contains 18 residues. Trimming pared 5 bases from V and 1 base from J, leaving 21 bases between. The CDR3 loop reads CASSPESGPNRSYNEQFF. The CDR3, as DNA: TGTGCCAGCAGCCCGGAGTCAGGGCCCAATAGGTCCTACAATGAGCAGTTCTTC. Supplemented by reference TRBV11-1 and TRBJ2-1, the full variable domain reads EAEVAQSPRYKITEKSQAVAFWCDPISGHATLYWYRQILGQGPELLVQFQDESVVDDSQLPKDRFSAERLKGVDSTLKIQPAELGDSAMYLCASSPESGPNRSYNEQFFGPGTRLTVL.

V and J are TRBV19 and TRBJ2-2, with 8 positions matching TRBD1. V was pared by 9 bases and J by 4 bases, with 4 bases of the junction left unmatched. This CDR3 region has 13 residues. Germline-derived CDR1 and CDR2 are LNHDA and SQIVND (reference sequence). CDR3 DNA sequence: TGTGCCAGCGGGACAGGTTTCACCGGGGAGCTGTTTTTT. It encodes CASGTGFTGELFF.

The rearrangement joins TRBV29-1 to TRBJ2-7; D may match TRBD1 or TRBD2 (5 bases each). The CDR3 length is 15 residues. In germline, CDR1 is SQVTM, CDR2 ANQGSEA. Trimming pared 0 bases from V and 2 bases from J, leaving 14 bases between. This chain's CDR3 is CSVEDRDEPPYEQYF. The CDR3 region has the DNA TGCAGCGTTGAAGATAGGGACGAGCCCCCCTACGAGCAGTACTTC.

The V and J genes are TRBV13 and TRBJ2-7; 7 nucleotides match TRBD1. V lost 6 bases and J lost 0; bases outside the gene matches: 8. Looked up from germline, CDR1 is PRHDT and CDR2 is FYEKMQ (reference sequence). The CDR3 extends over 15 amino acids. The CDR3 DNA sequence: TGTGCCAGCAGGCACAGGGGCGTACCCTCCTACGAGCAGTACTTC. Translation: CASRHRGVPSYEQYF.

This chain uses TRBV29-1 with TRBJ2-3; TRBD1 agrees at 9 bases. Germline V gene data show CDR1 as SQVTM and CDR2 as ANQGSEA. V dropped 3 bases and J dropped 1; count of bases not matched to a gene: 5. CDR3 length equals 15 residues. As DNA, the CDR3 is TGCAGCGTTGAGACAGGGGGAGTCGGCACAGATACGCAGTATTTT. Its translation: CSVETGGVGTDTQYF.

This chain joins TRBV29-1 and TRBJ2-1, with 7 bases fitting TRBD1. V dropped 6 bases and J dropped 4; count of bases not matched to a gene: 9. The CDR3 has 14 amino acids. Germline V gives CDR1 SQVTM, CDR2 ANQGSEA. The CDR3 DNA reads as TGCAGCGTAGCCAGACAGGGCCGGTACAATGAGCAGTTCTTC. Its translation is CSVARQGRYNEQFF.

The genes are TRBV6-2 or TRBV6-3 and TRBJ2-1; 8 bases map to TRBD1. The V gene end was trimmed by 6 bases and the J gene end by 2 bases; junction bases not matched to a gene: 6. Germline assignment: CDR1 MNHEY and CDR2 SVGEGT. The CDR3 length is 15 residues. The CDR3 region is CASSLTGDTYNEQFF. The DNA of the CDR3 is TGTGCCAGCAGCCTGACAGGGGACACCTACAATGAGCAGTTCTTC.

The rearrangement joins TRBV11-1 to TRBJ2-3; D unclear. This CDR3 region has 13 residues. The V end lost 0 bases, the J end lost 1 base, and 2 bases lay between the germline ends. The germline gives CDR1 SGHAT, CDR2 FQDESV (reference sequence). The CDR3 here is CASSLAGTDTQYF. CDR3 nucleotide sequence: TGTGCCAGCAGCTTAGCTGGCACAGATACGCAGTATTTT.

This chain connects TRBV25-1 to TRBJ1-1, with unresolved D. Looked up from germline, CDR1 is MGHDK and CDR2 is SYGVNS. This CDR3 has 13 amino acids. V lost 3 bases, J lost 0 bases, and 5 bases lay in between. CDR3 sequence (DNA): TGTGCCAGCAGTGACGGGGTGAACACTGAAGCTTTCTTT. Its protein is CASSDGVNTEAFF.

This rearrangement joins TRBV7-9 to TRBJ2-4; D is undetermined. The V end lost 3 bases, the J end lost 0 bases, and 12 bases lay between the germline ends. This CDR3 has 16 amino acids. Germline-derived CDR1 and CDR2 are SEHNR and FQNEAQ (reference sequence). CDR3 nucleotide sequence: TGTGCCAGCAGCTTTATGACGGACCTAGCCAAAAACATTCAGTACTTC. Amino acids: CASSFMTDLAKNIQYF.

The rearrangement joins TRBV27 to TRBJ2-7; D is uncertain. The CDR3 runs 14 residues. Germline V gives CDR1 MNHEY, CDR2 SMNVEV (reference sequence). With 5 bases removed from V and 0 bases from J, the gap between germline ends came to 11 bases. The CDR3 DNA is TGTGCCAGCAGTATAACGGAGAGCTCCTACGAGCAGTACTTC. Residues: CASSITESSYEQYF.

This chain joins TRBV7-9 and TRBJ1-1; tentative D call: TRBD1 (6 bases). The CDR3 contains 14 residues. Germline CDR1 SEHNR, CDR2 FQNEAQ (reference sequence). Trimming removed 5 bases from V and 5 bases from J, with 15 bases in between. The DNA of the CDR3 is TGTGCCAGCAGCGGAGGTTACAGGGAGACTGAAGCTTTCTTT. It encodes CASSGGYRETEAFF.

This chain joins TRBV4-2 and TRBJ2-2; D is uncertain. V dropped 1 base and J dropped 1 base, with 4 bases sitting between them. The CDR3 contains 14 residues. Germline lookup yields CDR1 LGHNA and CDR2 YNFKEQ. This CDR3 is CASSQVLNTGELFF. The CDR3 DNA reads as TGTGCCAGCAGCCAAGTCCTGAACACCGGGGAGCTGTTTTTT.